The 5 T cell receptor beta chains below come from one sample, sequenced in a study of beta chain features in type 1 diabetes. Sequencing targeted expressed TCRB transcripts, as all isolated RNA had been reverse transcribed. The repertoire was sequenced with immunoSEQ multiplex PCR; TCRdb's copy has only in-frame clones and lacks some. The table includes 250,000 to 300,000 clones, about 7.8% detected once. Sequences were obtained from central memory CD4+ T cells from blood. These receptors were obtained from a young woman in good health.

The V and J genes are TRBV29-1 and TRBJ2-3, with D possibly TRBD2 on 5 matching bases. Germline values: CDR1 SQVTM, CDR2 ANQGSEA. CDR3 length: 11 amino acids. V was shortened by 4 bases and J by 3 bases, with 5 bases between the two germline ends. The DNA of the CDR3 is TGCAGCGTTGGGAGGACAGATACGCAGTATTTT. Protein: CSVGRTDTQYF.

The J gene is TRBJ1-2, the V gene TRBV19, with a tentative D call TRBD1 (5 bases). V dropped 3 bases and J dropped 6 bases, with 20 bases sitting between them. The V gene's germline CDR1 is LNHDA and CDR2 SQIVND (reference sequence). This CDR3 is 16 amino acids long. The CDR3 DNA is TGTGCCAGTAGTATCGACCCCTTCGGGGCGAGGGATGGCTACACCTTC. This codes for CASSIDPFGARDGYTF.

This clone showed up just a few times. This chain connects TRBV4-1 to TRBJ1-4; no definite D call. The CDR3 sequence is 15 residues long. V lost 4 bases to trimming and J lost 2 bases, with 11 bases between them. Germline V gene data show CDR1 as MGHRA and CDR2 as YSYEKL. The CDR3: CASSLRRATNEKLFF. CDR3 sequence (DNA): TGCGCCAGCAGCCTGCGACGTGCGACTAATGAAAAACTGTTTTTT.

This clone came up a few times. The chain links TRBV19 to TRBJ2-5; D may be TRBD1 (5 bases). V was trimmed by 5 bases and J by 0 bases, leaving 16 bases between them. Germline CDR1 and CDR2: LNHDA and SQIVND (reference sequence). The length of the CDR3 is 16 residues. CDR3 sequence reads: CASSLLPTAYQETQYF. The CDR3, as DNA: TGTGCCAGTAGTCTCCTTCCGACAGCGTACCAAGAGACCCAGTACTTC. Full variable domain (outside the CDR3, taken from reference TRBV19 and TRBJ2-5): DGGITQSPKYLFRKEGQNVTLSCEQNLNHDAMYWYRQDPGQGLRLIYYSQIVNDFQKGDIAEGYSVSREKKESFPLTVTSAQKNPTAFYLCASSLLPTAYQETQYFGPGTRLLVL.

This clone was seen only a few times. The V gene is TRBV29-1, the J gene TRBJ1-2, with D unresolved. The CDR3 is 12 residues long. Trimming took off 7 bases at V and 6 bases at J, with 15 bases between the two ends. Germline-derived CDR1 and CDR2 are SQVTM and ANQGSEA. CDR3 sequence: CSAGEVGDGYTF. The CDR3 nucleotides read TGCAGCGCCGGAGAGGTCGGAGATGGCTACACCTTC.